One sample yielded the 2 T cell receptor beta chains listed below, sequenced in a study of radiotherapy plus CTLA-4 blockade in lung cancer. Method: immunoSEQ multiplex PCR; TCRdb's copy keeps in-frame clones and lacks some. Of 80,000 to 95,000 clones in the sample, 75% to 90% were seen once. The starting material was peripheral blood, obtained from a patient treated with radiotherapy plus ipilimumab. All receptors derive from a human donor with non-small cell lung cancer who had stable disease on radiotherapy plus ipilimumab.

This chain links TRBV11-2 with TRBJ2-5; tentatively, D is TRBD2 (5 bases). Trimming took off 0 bases at V and 7 bases at J, with 9 bases between the two ends. The CDR3 extends over 13 amino acids. Germline CDR1 is SGHAT and CDR2 is FQNNGV. The CDR3 is CASSLDWAGTQYF. The CDR3 nucleotides are TGTGCCAGCAGCTTAGATTGGGCGGGGACCCAGTACTTC.

This chain links TRBV19 with TRBJ1-2; possibly TRBD1 for D (5 bases). The CDR3 runs 11 residues. V was pared by 6 bases and J by 8 bases, with 10 bases between. CDR1 is LNHDA and CDR2 is SQIVND in the germline V gene (reference sequence). This chain's CDR3 is CASSQGVGYTF. Written as DNA, the CDR3 is TGTGCCAGTAGCCAGGGTGTCGGCTACACCTTC.